The present T cell receptor beta chain was sequenced within a study of blood T cell repertoires in COVID-19. The overall study: Samples came from the United States, Italy and Spain, spanning acute and convalescent COVID-19. Sources were T cells, B-cell-depleted T cells, or PBMCs; the material itself was cDNA or gDNA.

Germline CDR1 is SGHRS and CDR2 is YFSETQ. The CDR3 has 15 amino acids. V trimming: 4 bases; J trimming: 5 bases; junction bases outside the gene matches: 6. How the authors handled the data: Estimates of nucleated cell counts were drawn from the amplification of reference gene primers. The table came from immunoSEQ multiplex PCR; TCRdb's copy has only in-frame clones and leaves some out. V and J calls plus clone size are reproduced from that table; the DNA served to infer D and trimming. The table lists roughly 160,000 clones, about four fifths of them singletons. The receptor's source is a woman over 75 with acute or convalescent COVID-19. Sequencing was done on a sample of peripheral blood. The V call is TRBV5-1, the J call TRBJ1-6; 7 bases fit TRBD1. The CDR3 loop is CASSLTTGNNSPLHF. The CDR3, as DNA: TGCGCCAGCAGCCTCACGACAGGGAATAATTCACCCCTCCACTTT.